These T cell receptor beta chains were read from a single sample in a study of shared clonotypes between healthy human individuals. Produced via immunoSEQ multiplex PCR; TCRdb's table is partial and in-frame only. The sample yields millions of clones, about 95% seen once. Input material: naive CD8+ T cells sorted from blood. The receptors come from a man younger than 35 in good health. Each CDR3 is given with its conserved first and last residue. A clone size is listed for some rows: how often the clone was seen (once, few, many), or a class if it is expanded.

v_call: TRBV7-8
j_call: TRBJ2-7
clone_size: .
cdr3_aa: CASSLDGFWEQYF

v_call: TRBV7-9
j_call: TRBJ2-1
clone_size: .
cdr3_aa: CASSPSGLAGGRFYNEQFF

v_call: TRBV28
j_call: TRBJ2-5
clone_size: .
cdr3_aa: CASSTPQDPQETQYF

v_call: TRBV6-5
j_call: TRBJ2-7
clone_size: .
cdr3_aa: CASSPDYRDEQYF

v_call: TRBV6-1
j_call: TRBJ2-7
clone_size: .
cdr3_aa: CASSELPGVSSYEQYF

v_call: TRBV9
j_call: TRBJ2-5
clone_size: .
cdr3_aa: CASSGRLGSLQTQYF

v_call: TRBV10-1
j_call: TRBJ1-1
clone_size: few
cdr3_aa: CASSGDSTEAFF

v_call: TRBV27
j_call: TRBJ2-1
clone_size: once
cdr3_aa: CASSLGHGEQFF

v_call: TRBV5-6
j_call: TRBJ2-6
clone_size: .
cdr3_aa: CASSSVVDHLSGANVLTF

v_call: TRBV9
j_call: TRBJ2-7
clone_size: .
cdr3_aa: CASSVGLAGTTYEQYF

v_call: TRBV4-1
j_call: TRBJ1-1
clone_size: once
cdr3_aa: CASRSIREVGAFF

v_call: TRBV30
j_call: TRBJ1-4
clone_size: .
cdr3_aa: CAWGQGADEKLFF

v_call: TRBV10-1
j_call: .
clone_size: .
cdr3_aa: CASSEILPGEQFF

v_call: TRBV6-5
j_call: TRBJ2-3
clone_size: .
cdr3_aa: CASSTGTGTQYF

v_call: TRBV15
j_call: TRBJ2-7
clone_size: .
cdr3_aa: CATSGTGGRNEQYF

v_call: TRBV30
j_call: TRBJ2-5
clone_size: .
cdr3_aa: CAWSGGSGQETQYF

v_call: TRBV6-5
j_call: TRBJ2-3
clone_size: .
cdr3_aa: CASSYSSEDTQYF

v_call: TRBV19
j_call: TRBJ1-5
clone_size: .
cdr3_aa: CASSPDRDSNQPQHF

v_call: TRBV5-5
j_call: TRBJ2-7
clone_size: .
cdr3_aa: CASNDPNSYEQYF

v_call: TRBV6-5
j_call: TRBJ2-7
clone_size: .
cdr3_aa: CASSYGTGVGEQYF

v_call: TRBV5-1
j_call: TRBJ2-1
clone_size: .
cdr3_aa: CASSLGLAYEQFF

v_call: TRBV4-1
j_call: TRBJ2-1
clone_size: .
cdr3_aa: CASSQGQGVGNEQFF